A single T cell receptor beta chain is shown here with its context. What it binds is not known. Germline V lookup: CDR1 SGHRS, CDR2 YFSETQ. The length of the CDR3 is 13 residues. The germline V and J ends were trimmed by 4 bases and 3 bases, with 8 bases remaining between them. This entry comes from a study of cytomegalovirus exposure and HLA in healthy donors. At the level of the study: Roughly 89 million unique TCR sequences came from HLA-typed donors in an early release. Study-level points and caveats: Later findings reportedly placed an Asian-associated ancestry cluster below the roughly 670-donor mean for N-insertions. Across donors, presence/absence analyses took sequencing depth to be roughly uniform. Using a false discovery rate of 0.05, a later analysis showed that 16,951 TCR beta sequences were associated with HLA alleles.

PCR employed 60 Vbeta and 13 Jbeta primers. The protocol was immunoSEQ multiplex PCR, while the TCRdb copy is restricted to in-frame clones and leaves out a portion. The sample has about 140,000 clones; roughly 80% are singletons. Sequencing input: PBMCs. The chain carries TRBV5-1 and TRBJ1-5; perhaps TRBD1 as D (5 bases). The sequence was collected from a man between 35 and 55 years old in good health and CMV-seronegative. The CDR3 region is CASSATDNQPQHF. The DNA for the CDR3 is TGCGCCAGCAGCGCGACAGACAATCAGCCCCAGCATTTT.